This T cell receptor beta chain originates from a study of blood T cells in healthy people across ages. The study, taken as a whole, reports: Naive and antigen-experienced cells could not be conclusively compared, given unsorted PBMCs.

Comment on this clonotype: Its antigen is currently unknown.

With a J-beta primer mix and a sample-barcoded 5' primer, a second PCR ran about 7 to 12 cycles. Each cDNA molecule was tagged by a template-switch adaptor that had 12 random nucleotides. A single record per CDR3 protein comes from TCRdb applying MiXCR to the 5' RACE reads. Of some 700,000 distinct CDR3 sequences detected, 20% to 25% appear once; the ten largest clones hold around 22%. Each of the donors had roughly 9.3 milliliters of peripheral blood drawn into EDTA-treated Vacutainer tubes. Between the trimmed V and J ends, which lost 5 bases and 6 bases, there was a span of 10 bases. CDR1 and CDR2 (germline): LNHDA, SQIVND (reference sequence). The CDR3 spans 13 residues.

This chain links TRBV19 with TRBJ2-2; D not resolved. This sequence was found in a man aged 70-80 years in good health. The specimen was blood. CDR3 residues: CASSATRPGELFF. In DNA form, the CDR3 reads TGTGCCAGTAGTGCGACGCGGCCCGGGGAGCTGTTTTTT.